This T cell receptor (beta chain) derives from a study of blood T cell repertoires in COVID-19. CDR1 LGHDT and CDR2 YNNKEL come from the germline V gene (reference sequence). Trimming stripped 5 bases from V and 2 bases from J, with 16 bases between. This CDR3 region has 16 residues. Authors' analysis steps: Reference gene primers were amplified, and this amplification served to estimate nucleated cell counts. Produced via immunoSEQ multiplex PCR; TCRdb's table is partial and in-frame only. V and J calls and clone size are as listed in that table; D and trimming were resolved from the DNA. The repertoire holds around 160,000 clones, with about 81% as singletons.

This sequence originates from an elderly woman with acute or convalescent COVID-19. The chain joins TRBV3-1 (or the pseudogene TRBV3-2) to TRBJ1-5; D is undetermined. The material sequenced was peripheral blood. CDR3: CASSASGTSGNQPQHF. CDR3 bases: TGTGCCAGCAGCGCAAGCGGTACCAGCGGCAATCAGCCCCAGCATTTT.